This T cell receptor (beta chain) stems from a study of cytotoxic CD8 clonotypes in ibrutinib-treated CLL. Comments on this clone: Relative to the germline gene, one junction end is altered; a read error may explain this.

Germline-derived CDR1 and CDR2 are MDHEN and SYDVKM. The CDR3 sequence is 13 residues long. Assay used: immunoSEQ multiplex PCR; TCRdb lists only in-frame clones, some missing. The data hold about 130,000 clones, with 80% to 90% observed a single time. The sequence was obtained from a human donor with chronic lymphocytic leukemia. This specimen was PBMCs, taken after 24 months of ibrutinib treatment. The chain couples TRBV28 to TRBJ1-1; 7 bases map to TRBD1. CDR3 nucleotide sequence: TGTGCCGGCAGGGGGGATCTGGGCACTGAAGCTTTCTTT. This codes for CAGRGDLGTEAFF.